This TCR beta chain was found in a study of identical twins. This clonotype was seen repeatedly, ten times or more. Through template switching, a universal primer site was introduced, and the cDNA contained unique molecular identifiers. TCRdb reprocessed the 5' RACE reads with MiXCR, giving one entry per CDR3 protein. The sample holds 570,000 or so distinct CDR3 sequences, 9% to 10% seen once. V was clipped by 5 bases and J by 8 bases; unmatched bases: 9. The CDR3 consists of 14 residues. Germline V lookup: CDR1 MNHEY, CDR2 SMNVEV (reference sequence). These data were also reused for a study on yellow fever vaccine responses in identical twins. As that report states: A vaccine T cell response that seemed partly convergent and partly personalized was reported in twins.

This sequence joins TRBV27 and TRBJ1-1, with 9 nucleotides matching TRBD1. Source material: PBMCs. The source is a woman aged 18-29 years in good health. The CDR3 DNA sequence: TGTGCCAGCAGTCCAACAGGGGGCAAGGAGGAAGCTTTCTTT. Translation gives CASSPTGGKEEAFF.